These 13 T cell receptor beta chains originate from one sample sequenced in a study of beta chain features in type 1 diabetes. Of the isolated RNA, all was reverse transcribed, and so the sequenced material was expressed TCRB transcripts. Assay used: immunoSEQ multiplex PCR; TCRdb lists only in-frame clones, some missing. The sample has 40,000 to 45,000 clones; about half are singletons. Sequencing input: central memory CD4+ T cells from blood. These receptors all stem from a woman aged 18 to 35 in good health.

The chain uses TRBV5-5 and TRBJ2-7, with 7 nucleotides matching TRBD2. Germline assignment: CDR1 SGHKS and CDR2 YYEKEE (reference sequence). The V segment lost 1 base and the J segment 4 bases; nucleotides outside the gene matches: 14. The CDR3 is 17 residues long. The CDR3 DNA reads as TGTGCCAGCAGCTTGAAAAGCGGGACGCTATTGGGGTACGAGCAGTACTTC. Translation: CASSLKSGTLLGYEQYF.

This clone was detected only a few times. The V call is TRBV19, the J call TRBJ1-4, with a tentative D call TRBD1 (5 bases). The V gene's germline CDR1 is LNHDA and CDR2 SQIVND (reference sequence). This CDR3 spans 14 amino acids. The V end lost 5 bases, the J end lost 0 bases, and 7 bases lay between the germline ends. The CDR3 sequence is CASSWGATNEKLFF. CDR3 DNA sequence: TGTGCCAGTAGTTGGGGGGCAACTAATGAAAAACTGTTTTTT.

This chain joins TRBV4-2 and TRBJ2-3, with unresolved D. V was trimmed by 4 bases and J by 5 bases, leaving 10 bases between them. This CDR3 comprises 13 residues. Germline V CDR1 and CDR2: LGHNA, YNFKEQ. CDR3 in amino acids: CASSPPGVDTQYF. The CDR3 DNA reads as TGTGCCAGCAGCCCCCCCGGAGTAGATACGCAGTATTTT.

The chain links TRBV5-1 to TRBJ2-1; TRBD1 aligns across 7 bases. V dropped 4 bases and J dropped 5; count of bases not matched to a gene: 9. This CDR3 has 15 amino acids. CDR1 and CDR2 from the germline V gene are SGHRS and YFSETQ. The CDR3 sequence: CASSRAGTDNNEQFF. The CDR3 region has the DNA TGCGCCAGCAGCCGCGCCGGGACAGACAACAATGAGCAGTTCTTC.

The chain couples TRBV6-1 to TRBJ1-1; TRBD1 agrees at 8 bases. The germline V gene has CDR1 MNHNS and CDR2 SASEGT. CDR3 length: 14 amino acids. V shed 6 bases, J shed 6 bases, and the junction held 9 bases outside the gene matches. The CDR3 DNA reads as TGTGCCAGCAGCGACGACAGGGGTAACTCTGAAGCTTTCTTT. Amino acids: CASSDDRGNSEAFF.

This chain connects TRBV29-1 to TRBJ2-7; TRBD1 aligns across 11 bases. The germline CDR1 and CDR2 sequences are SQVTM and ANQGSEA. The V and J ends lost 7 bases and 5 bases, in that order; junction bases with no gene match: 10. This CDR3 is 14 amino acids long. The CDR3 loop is CSGQDRGRSNEQYF. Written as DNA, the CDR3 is TGCAGCGGTCAGGACAGGGGGCGTAGCAACGAGCAGTACTTC.

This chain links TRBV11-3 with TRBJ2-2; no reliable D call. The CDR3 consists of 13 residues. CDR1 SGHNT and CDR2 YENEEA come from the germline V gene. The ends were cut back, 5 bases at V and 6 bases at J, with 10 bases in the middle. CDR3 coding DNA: TGTGCCAGCAGCCCTGACCGGGCCGGGGAGCTGTTTTTT. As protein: CASSPDRAGELFF. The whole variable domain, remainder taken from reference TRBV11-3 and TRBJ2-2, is EAGVVQSPRYKIIEKKQPVAFWCNPISGHNTLYWYLQNLGQGPELLIRYENEEAVDDSQLPKDRFSAERLKGVDSTLKIQPAELGDSAVYLCASSPDRAGELFFGEGSRLTVL.

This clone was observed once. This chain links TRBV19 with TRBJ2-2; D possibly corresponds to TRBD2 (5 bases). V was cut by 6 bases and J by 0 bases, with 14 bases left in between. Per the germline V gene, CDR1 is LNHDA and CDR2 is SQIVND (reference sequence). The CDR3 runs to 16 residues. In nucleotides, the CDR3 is TGTGCCAGTAGCCCACGGGCAGCGGCGAACACCGGGGAGCTGTTTTTT. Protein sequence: CASSPRAAANTGELFF. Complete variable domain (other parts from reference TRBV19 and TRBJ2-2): DGGITQSPKYLFRKEGQNVTLSCEQNLNHDAMYWYRQDPGQGLRLIYYSQIVNDFQKGDIAEGYSVSREKKESFPLTVTSAQKNPTAFYLCASSPRAAANTGELFFGEGSRLTVL.

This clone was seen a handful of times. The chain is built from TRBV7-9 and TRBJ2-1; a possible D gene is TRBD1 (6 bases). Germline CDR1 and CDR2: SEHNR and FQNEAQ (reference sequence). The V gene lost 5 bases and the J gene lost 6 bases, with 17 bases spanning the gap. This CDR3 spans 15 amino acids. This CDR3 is CASSRPQGFGNEQFF. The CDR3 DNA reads TGTGCCAGCAGCCGACCCCAGGGGTTTGGCAATGAGCAGTTCTTC.

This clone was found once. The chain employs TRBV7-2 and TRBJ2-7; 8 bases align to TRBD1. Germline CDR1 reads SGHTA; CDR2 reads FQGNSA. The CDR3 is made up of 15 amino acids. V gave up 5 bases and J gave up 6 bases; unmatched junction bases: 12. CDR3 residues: CASSPSPGQGSEQYF. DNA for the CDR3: TGTGCCAGCAGCCCCTCACCCGGACAGGGCTCCGAGCAGTACTTC.

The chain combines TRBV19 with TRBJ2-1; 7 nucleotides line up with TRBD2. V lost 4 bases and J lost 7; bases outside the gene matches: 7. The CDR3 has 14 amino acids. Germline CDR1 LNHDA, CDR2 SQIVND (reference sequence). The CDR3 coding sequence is TGTGCCAGTAGTAGGGTAGCGGGTAGAAATGAGCAGTTCTTC. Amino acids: CASSRVAGRNEQFF.

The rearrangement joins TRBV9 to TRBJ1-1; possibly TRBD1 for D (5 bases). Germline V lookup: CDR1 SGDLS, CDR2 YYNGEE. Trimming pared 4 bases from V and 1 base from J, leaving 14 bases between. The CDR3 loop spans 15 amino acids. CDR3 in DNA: TGTGCCAGCAGCCCGGGGGGTATGAGGAACACTGAAGCTTTCTTT. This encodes CASSPGGMRNTEAFF.

The CDR3 DNA reads TGTGCCAGCAGCAAAAATGGACAGTATGGCTACACCTTC. This encodes CASSKNGQYGYTF. The chain carries TRBV7-9 and TRBJ1-2; a possible D gene is TRBD1 (6 bases). Germline CDR1 is SEHNR and CDR2 is FQNEAQ (reference sequence). The CDR3 runs to 13 residues. The V gene lost 5 bases and the J gene lost 5 bases, with 12 bases spanning the gap.